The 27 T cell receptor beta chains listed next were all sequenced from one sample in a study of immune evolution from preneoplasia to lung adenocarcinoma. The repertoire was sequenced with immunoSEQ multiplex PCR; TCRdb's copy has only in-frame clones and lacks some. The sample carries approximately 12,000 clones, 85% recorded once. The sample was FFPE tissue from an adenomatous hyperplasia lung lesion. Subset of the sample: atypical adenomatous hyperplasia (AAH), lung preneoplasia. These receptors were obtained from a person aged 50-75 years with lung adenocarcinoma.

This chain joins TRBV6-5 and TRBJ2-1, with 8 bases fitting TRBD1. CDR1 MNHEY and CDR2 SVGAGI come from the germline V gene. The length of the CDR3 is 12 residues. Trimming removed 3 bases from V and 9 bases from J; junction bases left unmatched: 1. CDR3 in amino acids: CASSYQGAEQFF. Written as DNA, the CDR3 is TGTGCCAGCAGTTATCAGGGGGCTGAGCAGTTCTTC.

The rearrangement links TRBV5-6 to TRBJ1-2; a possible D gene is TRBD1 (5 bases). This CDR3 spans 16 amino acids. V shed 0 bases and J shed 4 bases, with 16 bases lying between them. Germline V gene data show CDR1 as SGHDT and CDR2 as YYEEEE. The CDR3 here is CASSLEVRGPIYGYTF. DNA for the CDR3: TGTGCCAGCAGCTTGGAAGTGCGGGGCCCAATCTATGGCTACACCTTC.

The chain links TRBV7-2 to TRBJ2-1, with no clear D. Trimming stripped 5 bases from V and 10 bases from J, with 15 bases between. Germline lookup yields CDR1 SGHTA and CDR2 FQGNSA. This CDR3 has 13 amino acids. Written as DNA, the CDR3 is TGTGCCAGCAGCGCCCGTCGTACAGTGGAGCAGTTCTTC. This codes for CASSARRTVEQFF.

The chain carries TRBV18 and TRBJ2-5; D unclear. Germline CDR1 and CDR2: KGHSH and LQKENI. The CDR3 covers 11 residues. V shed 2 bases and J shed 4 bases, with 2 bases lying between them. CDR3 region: CASSPGETQYF. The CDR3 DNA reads TGTGCCAGCTCACCAGGAGAGACCCAGTACTTC.

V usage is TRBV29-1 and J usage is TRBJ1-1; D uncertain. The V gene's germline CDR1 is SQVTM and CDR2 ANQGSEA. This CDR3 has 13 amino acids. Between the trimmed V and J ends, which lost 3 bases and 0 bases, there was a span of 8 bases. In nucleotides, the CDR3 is TGCAGCGTTGATATACAGATGAACACTGAAGCTTTCTTT. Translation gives CSVDIQMNTEAFF.

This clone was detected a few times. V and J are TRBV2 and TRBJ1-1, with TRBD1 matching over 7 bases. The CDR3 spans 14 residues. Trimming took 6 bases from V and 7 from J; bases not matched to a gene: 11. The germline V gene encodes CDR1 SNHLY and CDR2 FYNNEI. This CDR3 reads CASSSHDRAVEAFF. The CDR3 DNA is TGTGCCAGCAGCTCCCATGACAGGGCAGTTGAAGCTTTCTTT.

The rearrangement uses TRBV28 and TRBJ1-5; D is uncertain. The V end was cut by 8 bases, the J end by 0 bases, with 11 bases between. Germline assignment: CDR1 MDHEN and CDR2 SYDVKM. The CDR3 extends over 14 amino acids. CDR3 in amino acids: CASVVSPSNQPQHF. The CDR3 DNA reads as TGTGCCAGCGTCGTCAGTCCTAGCAATCAGCCCCAGCATTTT.

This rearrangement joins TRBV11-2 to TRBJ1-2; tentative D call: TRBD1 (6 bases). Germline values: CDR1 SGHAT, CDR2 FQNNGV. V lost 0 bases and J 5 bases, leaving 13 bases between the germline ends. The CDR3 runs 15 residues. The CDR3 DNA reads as TGTGCCAGCAGCTTAGATCAAGGGGGGCGGTATGGCTACACCTTC. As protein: CASSLDQGGRYGYTF.

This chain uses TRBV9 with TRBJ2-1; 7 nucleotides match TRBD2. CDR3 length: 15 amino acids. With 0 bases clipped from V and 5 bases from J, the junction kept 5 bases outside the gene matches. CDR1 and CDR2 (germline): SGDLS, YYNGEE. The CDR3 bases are TGTGCCAGCAGCGTAGAGGCTAGCGGTCACAATGAGCAGTTCTTC. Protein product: CASSVEASGHNEQFF.

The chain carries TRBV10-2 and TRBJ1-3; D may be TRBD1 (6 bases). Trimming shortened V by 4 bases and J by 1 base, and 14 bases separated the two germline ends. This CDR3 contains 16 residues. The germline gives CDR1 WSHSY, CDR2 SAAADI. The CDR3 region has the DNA TGCGCCAGCAGTGGACGAGGGGGACTATCTGGAAACACCATATATTTT. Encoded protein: CASSGRGGLSGNTIYF.

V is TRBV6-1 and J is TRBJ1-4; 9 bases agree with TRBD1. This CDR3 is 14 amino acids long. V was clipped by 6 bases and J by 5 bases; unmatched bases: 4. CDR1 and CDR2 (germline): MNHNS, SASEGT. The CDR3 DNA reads TGTGCCAGCAGACGAGGGACAGGGAATGAAAAACTGTTTTTT. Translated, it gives CASRRGTGNEKLFF.

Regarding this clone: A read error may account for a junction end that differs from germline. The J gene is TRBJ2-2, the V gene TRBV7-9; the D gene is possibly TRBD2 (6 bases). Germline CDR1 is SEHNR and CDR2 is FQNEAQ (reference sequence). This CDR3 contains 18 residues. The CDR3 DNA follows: TGTACCAGCAGCTCTGACCGGGGGTCGCTGGTGAACACCGGGGAGCTGTTTTTT. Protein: CTSSSDRGSLVNTGELFF. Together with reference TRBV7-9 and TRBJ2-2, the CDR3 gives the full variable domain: DTGVSQNPRHKITKRGQNVTFRCDPISEHNRLYWYRQTLGQGPEFLTYFQNEAQLEKSRLLSDRFSAERPKGSFSTLEIQRTEQGDSAMYLCTSSSDRGSLVNTGELFFGEGSRLTVL.

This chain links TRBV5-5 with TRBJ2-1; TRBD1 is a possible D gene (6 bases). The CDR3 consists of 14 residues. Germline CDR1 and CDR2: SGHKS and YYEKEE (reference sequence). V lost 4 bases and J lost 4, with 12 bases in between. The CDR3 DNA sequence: TGTGCCAGCAGCCTTGGACAGAGGTACAATGAGCAGTTCTTC. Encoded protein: CASSLGQRYNEQFF.

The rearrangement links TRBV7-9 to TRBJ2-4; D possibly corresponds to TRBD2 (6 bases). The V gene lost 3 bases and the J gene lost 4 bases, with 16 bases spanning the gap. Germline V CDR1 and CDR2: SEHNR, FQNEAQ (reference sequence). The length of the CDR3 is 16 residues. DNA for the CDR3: TGTGCCAGCAGCTTTTTCTCGGGAGATGGTAAAAACATTCAGTACTTC. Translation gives CASSFFSGDGKNIQYF. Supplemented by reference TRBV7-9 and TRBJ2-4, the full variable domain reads DTGVSQNPRHKITKRGQNVTFRCDPISEHNRLYWYRQTLGQGPEFLTYFQNEAQLEKSRLLSDRFSAERPKGSFSTLEIQRTEQGDSAMYLCASSFFSGDGKNIQYFGAGTRLSVL.

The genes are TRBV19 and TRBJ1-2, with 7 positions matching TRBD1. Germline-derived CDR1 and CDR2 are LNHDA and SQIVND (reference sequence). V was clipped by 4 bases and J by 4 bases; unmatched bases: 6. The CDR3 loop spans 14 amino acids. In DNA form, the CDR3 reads TGTGCCAGTAGTAGGGTTGGACAGGTCTATGGCTACACCTTC. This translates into CASSRVGQVYGYTF.

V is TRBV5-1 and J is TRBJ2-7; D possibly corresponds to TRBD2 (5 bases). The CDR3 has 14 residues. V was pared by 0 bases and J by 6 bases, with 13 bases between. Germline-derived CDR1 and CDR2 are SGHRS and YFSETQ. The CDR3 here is CASSLDYPGSEQYF. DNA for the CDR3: TGCGCCAGCAGCTTGGACTACCCGGGGAGCGAGCAGTACTTC. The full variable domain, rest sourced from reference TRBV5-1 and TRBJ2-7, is KAGVTQTPRYLIKTRGQQVTLSCSPISGHRSVSWYQQTPGQGLQFLFEYFSETQRNKGNFPGRFSGRQFSNSRSEMNVSTLELGDSALYLCASSLDYPGSEQYFGPGTRLTVT.

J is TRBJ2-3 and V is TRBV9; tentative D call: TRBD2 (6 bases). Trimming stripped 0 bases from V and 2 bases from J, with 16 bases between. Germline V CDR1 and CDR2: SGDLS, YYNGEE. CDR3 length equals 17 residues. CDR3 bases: TGTGCCAGCAGCGTAGCGGGTAGCGGCCGACCCACAGATACGCAGTATTTT. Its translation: CASSVAGSGRPTDTQYF. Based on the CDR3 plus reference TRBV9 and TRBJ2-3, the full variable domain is DSGVTQTPKHLITATGQRVTLRCSPRSGDLSVYWYQQSLDQGLQFLIQYYNGEERAKGNILERFSAQQFPDLHSELNLSSLELGDSALYFCASSVAGSGRPTDTQYFGPGTRLTVL.

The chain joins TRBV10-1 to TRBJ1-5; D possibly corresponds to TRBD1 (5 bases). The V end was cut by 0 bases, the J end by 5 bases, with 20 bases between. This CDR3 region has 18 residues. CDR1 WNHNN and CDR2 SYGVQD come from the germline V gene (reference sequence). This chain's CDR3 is CASSESRAGQPSDQPQHF. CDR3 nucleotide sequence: TGCGCCAGCAGTGAGTCGCGGGCAGGGCAACCGAGCGATCAGCCCCAGCATTTT.

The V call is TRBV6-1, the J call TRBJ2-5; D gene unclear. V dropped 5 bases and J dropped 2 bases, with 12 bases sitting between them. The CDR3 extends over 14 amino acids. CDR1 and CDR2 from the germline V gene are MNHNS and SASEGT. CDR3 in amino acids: CASSSGLGQETQYF. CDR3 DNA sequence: TGTGCCAGCAGTTCGGGTCTAGGGCAAGAGACCCAGTACTTC.

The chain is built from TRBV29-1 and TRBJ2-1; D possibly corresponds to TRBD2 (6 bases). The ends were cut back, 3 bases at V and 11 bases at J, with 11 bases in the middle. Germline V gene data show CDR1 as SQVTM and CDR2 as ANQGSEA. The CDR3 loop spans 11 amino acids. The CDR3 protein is CSVDAGFKQFF. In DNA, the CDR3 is TGCAGCGTTGATGCGGGATTCAAGCAGTTCTTC.

The CDR3 region has the DNA TGTGCCAGCAGCGTAGTCCAACTAGCGCGTCTTAGTGAGCAGTTCTTC. Residues: CASSVVQLARLSEQFF. The chain is built from TRBV9 and TRBJ2-1; the match to TRBD2 covers 7 bases. Germline V gene lookup returns CDR1 SGDLS and CDR2 YYNGEE. J lost 9 bases, V lost 0 bases, and 12 bases had no gene match. The CDR3 is 16 amino acids. The entire variable domain, with the rest obtained from reference TRBV9 and TRBJ2-1, is as follows: DSGVTQTPKHLITATGQRVTLRCSPRSGDLSVYWYQQSLDQGLQFLIQYYNGEERAKGNILERFSAQQFPDLHSELNLSSLELGDSALYFCASSVVQLARLSEQFFGPGTRLTVL.

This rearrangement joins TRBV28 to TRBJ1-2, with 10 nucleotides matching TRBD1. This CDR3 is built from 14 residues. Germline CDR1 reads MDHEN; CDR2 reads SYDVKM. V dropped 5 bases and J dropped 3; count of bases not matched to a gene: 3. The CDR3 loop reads CASSAGTGDYGYTF. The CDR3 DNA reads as TGTGCCAGCAGTGCCGGGACAGGGGACTATGGCTACACCTTC.

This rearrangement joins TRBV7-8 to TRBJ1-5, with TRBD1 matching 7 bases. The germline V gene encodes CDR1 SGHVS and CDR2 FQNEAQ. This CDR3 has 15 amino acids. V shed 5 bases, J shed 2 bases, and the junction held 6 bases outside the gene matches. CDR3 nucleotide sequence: TGTGCCAGCAGCCTGAGACAGGGTCGCAATCAGCCCCAGCATTTT. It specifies CASSLRQGRNQPQHF.

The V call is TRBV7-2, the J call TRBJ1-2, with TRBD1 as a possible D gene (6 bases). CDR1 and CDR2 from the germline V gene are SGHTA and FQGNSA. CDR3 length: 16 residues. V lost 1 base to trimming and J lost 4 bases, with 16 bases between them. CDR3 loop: CASSLGRGGRVYGYTF. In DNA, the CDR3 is TGTGCCAGCAGCTTAGGTCGAGGGGGGCGGGTCTATGGCTACACCTTC.

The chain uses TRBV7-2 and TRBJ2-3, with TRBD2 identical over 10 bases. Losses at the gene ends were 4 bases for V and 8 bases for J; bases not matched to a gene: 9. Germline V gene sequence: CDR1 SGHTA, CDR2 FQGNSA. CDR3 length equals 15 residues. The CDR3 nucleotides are TGTGCCAGCAGCTCATCTAGCGGGGGTGGGCGTACGCAGTATTTT. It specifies CASSSSSGGGRTQYF.

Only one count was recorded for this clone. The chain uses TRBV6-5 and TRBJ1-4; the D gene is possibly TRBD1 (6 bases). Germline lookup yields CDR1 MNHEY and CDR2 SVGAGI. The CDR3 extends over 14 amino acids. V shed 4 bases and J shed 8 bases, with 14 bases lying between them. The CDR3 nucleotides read TGTGCCAGCAGTTCGGGGACAACTCGGGAAAAACTGTTTTTT. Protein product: CASSSGTTREKLFF.

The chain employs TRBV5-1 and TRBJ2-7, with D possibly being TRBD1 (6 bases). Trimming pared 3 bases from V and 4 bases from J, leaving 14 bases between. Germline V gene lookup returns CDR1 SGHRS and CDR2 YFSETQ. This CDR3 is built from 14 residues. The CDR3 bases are TGCGCCAGCAGCTATGGCAGGGGTTGGTACGAGCAGTACTTC. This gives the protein CASSYGRGWYEQYF.